This TCR beta chain was recorded in a study of CD8 T cells in ankylosing spondylitis. Study results and caveats: Before this, some motif variants had been reported in reactive arthritis synovial fluid and blood. Matched synovial fluid from ankylosing spondylitis patients was reported to be enriched for disease-linked clones. Seemingly distinctive of ankylosing spondylitis blood was a TCR beta motif formed by eight highly homologous variants.

V was pared by 5 bases and J by 10 bases, with 9 bases between. CDR1 is SGHTA, CDR2 FQGTGA, per germline. The CDR3 has 11 amino acids. There are many counts of this clonotype. Its antigen is currently unknown. Using quantitative 5'-RACE with molecular barcodes, the authors made TCR beta libraries. Via MiXCR, TCRdb re-called the 5' RACE reads, giving one row per CDR3 protein. The data contain around 180,000 distinct CDR3 sequences, roughly 18% of them singletons. The V call is TRBV7-3, the J call TRBJ2-1; a weak D match, TRBD2 (5 bases). This TCR was sampled from a male donor aged 10 to 30 with ankylosing spondylitis or in good health (not recorded which). The sample was blood, either unsorted or a sorted T cell fraction (not recorded which). CDR3 nucleotide sequence: TGTGCCAGCAGCCTCACGGGGGAGCAGTTCTTC. Translated: CASSLTGEQFF.